These 24 T cell receptor beta chains were sequenced from one sample in a study of blood T cell repertoires in COVID-19 (dated by TCRdb to about 2020). The library relied on the immunoSEQ multiplex PCR assay. The table comes from immuneACCESS by way of TCRdb, which keeps in-frame sequences with V and J called. Part of the clones is missing from these tables; in studies checked, under half for an unresolved V gene and the rest for unknown reasons. This sample lists a few hundred thousand clones; 86% were detected once. About 2% of the sample is in the top ten clones. The source material was peripheral blood. The receptors derive from a woman aged 50 to 65 with acute or convalescent COVID-19.

This clone was counted only a few times. The DNA of the CDR3 is TGTGCCAGCAAGAGGGGGCGAGCCACAGATACGCAGTATTTT. As protein: CASKRGRATDTQYF. This chain links TRBV27 with TRBJ2-3, with 7 positions matching TRBD1. V shed 7 bases and J 2 bases; nucleotides not matched to a gene: 6. Germline V gene sequence: CDR1 MNHEY, CDR2 SMNVEV (reference sequence). The CDR3 is made up of 14 amino acids.

The sample holds a few counts of this clone. The chain has TRBV25-1 and TRBJ1-5, with 7 nucleotides matching TRBD1. The length of the CDR3 is 17 residues. V dropped 5 bases and J dropped 0; count of bases not matched to a gene: 10. Germline V gene data show CDR1 as MGHDK and CDR2 as SYGVNS. CDR3 in DNA: TGTGCCAGCAGTCCCGGGACAGAGTCTTATAGCAATCAGCCCCAGCATTTT. Amino acid sequence: CASSPGTESYSNQPQHF.

The chain is built from TRBV21-1 and TRBJ2-7; the table's TRBD2 call for D was not verified on the DNA. TRBV21-1 is annotated as a pseudogene. This CDR3 is 20 amino acids long. The CDR3 region is CASSKALWGGRDLIPYEQYF. As DNA, the CDR3 is TGTGCCAGCAGCAAAGCGCTTTGGGGAGGGCGGGACCTTATTCCCTACGAGCAGTACTTC.

J is TRBJ1-2 and V is TRBV19, with a weak D call TRBD1 (6 bases). This CDR3 has 14 residues. Germline assignment: CDR1 LNHDA and CDR2 SQIVND (reference sequence). Trimming cost V 3 bases and J 6 bases, with 14 bases left between them. CDR3 sequence reads: CASSIPAGADGYTF. The CDR3 nucleotides read TGTGCCAGTAGTATCCCGGCAGGGGCGGATGGCTACACCTTC.

V gene TRBV19 combines with J gene TRBJ2-1, with D possibly being TRBD2 (5 bases). This CDR3 has 16 residues. V lost 4 bases and J lost 0, with 13 bases in between. From germline, CDR1 is LNHDA and CDR2 SQIVND (reference sequence). The CDR3 region has the DNA TGTGCCAGTAGTAGAAATAGCGCGAGCTCCTACAATGAGCAGTTCTTC. This sequence encodes CASSRNSASSYNEQFF.

The chain links TRBV27 to TRBJ1-5; TRBD1 might be the D (5 bases). Trimming pared 2 bases from V and 3 bases from J, leaving 8 bases between. This CDR3 spans 14 amino acids. CDR1 and CDR2 (germline): MNHEY, SMNVEV (reference sequence). This CDR3 is CASSLAGLNQPQHF. Written as DNA, the CDR3 is TGTGCCAGCAGTTTAGCGGGACTCAATCAGCCCCAGCATTTT.

The chain carries TRBV7-9 and TRBJ1-1; TRBD1 aligns across 8 bases. V was pared by 5 bases and J by 8 bases, with 7 bases of the junction left unmatched. The CDR3 length is 13 residues. Germline values: CDR1 SEHNR, CDR2 FQNEAQ (reference sequence). This CDR3 reads CASSTNRGTEAFF. The CDR3 region has the DNA TGTGCCAGCAGCACAAACAGGGGGACCGAAGCTTTCTTT.

As to this clone: Within the sample, other DNA sequences also encode this same CDR3. V usage is TRBV19 and J usage is TRBJ2-1; 10 nucleotides align to TRBD1. Trimming cost V 8 bases and J 1 base; bases outside gene matches: 2. The CDR3 runs 14 residues. The germline V gene encodes CDR1 LNHDA and CDR2 SQIVND (reference sequence). The CDR3 sequence: CASRQGASYNEQFF. In nucleotides, the CDR3 is TGTGCCAGTCGACAGGGGGCTTCCTACAATGAGCAGTTCTTC. Filled out from reference TRBV19 and TRBJ2-1, the complete variable domain reads DGGITQSPKYLFRKEGQNVTLSCEQNLNHDAMYWYRQDPGQGLRLIYYSQIVNDFQKGDIAEGYSVSREKKESFPLTVTSAQKNPTAFYLCASRQGASYNEQFFGPGTRLTVL.

The CDR3 here is CATSDSGLAGEIGTDTQYF. The CDR3 coding sequence is TGTGCCACCAGTGATTCTGGACTAGCGGGAGAAATAGGCACAGATACGCAGTATTTT. This rearrangement joins TRBV24-1 to TRBJ2-3, with TRBD2 identical over 13 bases. CDR3 length: 19 amino acids. Germline loops: CDR1 KGHDR, CDR2 SFDVKD. V dropped 2 bases and J dropped 1; count of bases not matched to a gene: 8.

Of note for this clone: This sample includes further DNA sequences coding for the same CDR3. CDR3 bases: TGTGCCAGCAGCCTAAACTATGGCTACACCTTC. As protein: CASSLNYGYTF. This chain joins TRBV9 and TRBJ1-2; D is unresolved. The CDR3 extends over 11 amino acids. The germline V gene has CDR1 SGDLS and CDR2 YYNGEE. V shed 4 bases and J shed 2 bases, with 3 bases lying between them.

Notes on this clone: An end of the junction differs from the germline gene, which may be a read error. V and J are TRBV4-1 and TRBJ1-4, with D possibly TRBD1 on 5 matching bases. The V gene's germline CDR1 is MGHRA and CDR2 YSYEKL. CDR3 length: 16 amino acids. The CDR3 spells CDSSPREDTSNEKLFF. CDR3 nucleotides: TGCGACAGCAGCCCTCGAGAGGACACTTCTAATGAAAAACTGTTTTTT.

The rearrangement joins TRBV9 to TRBJ2-3; 8 bases align to TRBD2. CDR3 length: 15 residues. With 1 base clipped from V and 1 base from J, the junction kept 2 bases outside the gene matches. Germline V gene lookup returns CDR1 SGDLS and CDR2 YYNGEE. The CDR3 reads CASSVRRGGTDTQYF. The CDR3 DNA is TGTGCCAGCAGCGTAAGGCGGGGGGGCACAGATACGCAGTATTTT.

The chain employs TRBV4-3 and TRBJ2-7, with 9 bases that match TRBD1. This CDR3 is 16 amino acids long. With V trimmed by 1 base and J by 0 bases, 4 bases remained unmatched. Germline CDR1 LGHNA, CDR2 YSLEER. CDR3 sequence: CASSQGGQGYSYEQYF. CDR3 sequence (DNA): TGCGCCAGCAGCCAAGGGGGACAGGGATACTCCTACGAGCAGTACTTC.

The chain combines TRBV2 with TRBJ1-6, with TRBD1 as a possible D gene (6 bases). The germline V gene has CDR1 SNHLY and CDR2 FYNNEI. This CDR3 spans 19 amino acids. Trimming pared 1 base from V and 0 bases from J, leaving 16 bases between. CDR3 nucleotide sequence: TGTGCCAGCAGTGAAGGGGGGGGGCTTCCGAGCTCCTATAATTCACCCCTCCACTTT. Encoded protein: CASSEGGGLPSSYNSPLHF. The full variable domain, rest sourced from reference TRBV2 and TRBJ1-6, is EPEVTQTPSHQVTQMGQEVILRCVPISNHLYFYWYRQILGQKVEFLVSFYNNEISEKSEIFDDQFSVERPDGSNFTLKIRSTKLEDSAMYFCASSEGGGLPSSYNSPLHFGNGTRLTVT.

The genes are TRBV9 and TRBJ1-5; D uncertain. Trimming stripped 3 bases from V and 3 bases from J, with 10 bases between. This CDR3 has 14 residues. The germline CDR1 and CDR2 sequences are SGDLS and YYNGEE. The CDR3: CASSGAGFNQPQHF. In DNA form, the CDR3 reads TGTGCCAGCAGCGGGGCAGGTTTCAATCAGCCCCAGCATTTT.

Of note for this clone: The junction shows a germline mismatch at one end, possibly a read error. DNA of the CDR3: TGTGCCAGTAGTCTAGACAGGCCAAGCACAGATACGCAGTATTTT. This gives the protein CASSLDRPSTDTQYF. The gene calls are TRBV19 and TRBJ2-3; TRBD1 might be the D (6 bases). Germline V gene lookup returns CDR1 LNHDA and CDR2 SQIVND (reference sequence). The CDR3 spans 15 residues.

This clone was seen once. The chain joins TRBV5-1 to TRBJ1-1, with TRBD1 as a possible D gene (5 bases). The CDR3 has 15 residues. Germline CDR1 SGHRS, CDR2 YFSETQ. V lost 0 bases and J 1 base, leaving 10 bases between the germline ends. In DNA form, the CDR3 reads TGCGCCAGCAGCTTGGTGGGGCCAGGGAACACTGAAGCTTTCTTT. Residues: CASSLVGPGNTEAFF.

This rearrangement joins TRBV5-6 to TRBJ1-2, with 7 bases identical to TRBD1. CDR1 SGHDT and CDR2 YYEEEE come from the germline V gene. Trimming cost V 2 bases and J 5 bases; bases outside gene matches: 9. The CDR3 covers 15 residues. CDR3 sequence: CASSFGGTALYGYTF. In nucleotides, the CDR3 is TGTGCCAGCAGCTTCGGAGGGACAGCACTTTATGGCTACACCTTC.

This clone was seen only once. The chain combines TRBV7-9 with TRBJ2-7; D may be TRBD2 (6 bases). V was cut by 1 base and J by 4 bases, with 14 bases left in between. The CDR3 length is 15 residues. From germline, CDR1 is SEHNR and CDR2 FQNEAQ (reference sequence). The CDR3 bases are TGTGCCAGCAGCTTAGGTGGGGCGGGGAATTACGAGCAGTACTTC. Protein sequence: CASSLGGAGNYEQYF.

This rearrangement joins TRBV15 to TRBJ1-1; perhaps TRBD1 as D (5 bases). V lost 0 bases and J lost 6, with 14 bases in between. Germline V gene data show CDR1 as LNHNV and CDR2 as YYDKDF (reference sequence). There are 15 residues in the CDR3. CDR3 bases: TGTGCCACCAGCAGAGATTTAGGGGATCGGGCTGAAGCTTTCTTT. Translation gives CATSRDLGDRAEAFF.

The CDR3 sequence is CASSEGLAGSETQYF. CDR3 DNA: TGTGCCAGCAGTGAAGGACTAGCGGGATCTGAGACCCAGTACTTC. The chain joins TRBV2 to TRBJ2-5; 11 positions agree with TRBD2. The V segment lost 1 base and the J segment 5 bases; nucleotides outside the gene matches: 3. The germline V gene has CDR1 SNHLY and CDR2 FYNNEI. This CDR3 has 15 residues.

The chain carries TRBV11-1 and TRBJ2-5; 10 bases are a match to TRBD2. With V trimmed by 5 bases and J by 1 base, 4 bases remained unmatched. In germline, CDR1 is SGHAT, CDR2 FQDESV (reference sequence). The CDR3 loop spans 15 amino acids. The CDR3 sequence is CASSERTSGQETQYF. CDR3 DNA sequence: TGTGCCAGCAGCGAACGGACTAGCGGCCAAGAGACCCAGTACTTC.

This clone showed up just a few times. The CDR3 loop is CAISQGSTDTQYF. CDR3 nucleotide sequence: TGTGCCATCAGCCAGGGAAGCACAGATACGCAGTATTTT. V gene TRBV10-3 combines with J gene TRBJ2-3; TRBD1 is a possible D gene (5 bases). CDR3 length equals 13 residues. The germline V gene encodes CDR1 ENHRY and CDR2 SYGVKD. V lost 6 bases, J lost 0 bases, and 7 bases lay in between.

The chain joins TRBV6-5 to TRBJ2-3; 8 nucleotides agree with TRBD2. V trimming: 6 bases; J trimming: 3 bases; junction bases outside the gene matches: 5. Germline V lookup: CDR1 MNHEY, CDR2 SVGAGI. This CDR3 spans 14 amino acids. CDR3 bases: TGTGCCAGCAGCCTAGCGGGTGGGACAGATACGCAGTATTTT. Translated: CASSLAGGTDTQYF.